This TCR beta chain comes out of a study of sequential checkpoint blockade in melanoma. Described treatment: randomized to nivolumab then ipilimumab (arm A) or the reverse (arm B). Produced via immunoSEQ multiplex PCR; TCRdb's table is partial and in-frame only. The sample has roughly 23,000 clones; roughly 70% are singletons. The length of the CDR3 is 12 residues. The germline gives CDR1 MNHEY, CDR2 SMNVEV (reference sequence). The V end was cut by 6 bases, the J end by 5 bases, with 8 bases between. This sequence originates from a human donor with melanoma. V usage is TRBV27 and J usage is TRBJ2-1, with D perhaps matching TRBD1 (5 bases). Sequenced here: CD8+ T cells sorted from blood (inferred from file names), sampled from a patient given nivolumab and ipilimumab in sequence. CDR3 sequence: CASRGVHNEQFF. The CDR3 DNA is TGTGCCAGCAGAGGGGTCCACAATGAGCAGTTCTTC.